These T cell receptor beta chains were read from a single sample in a study of shared clonotypes between healthy human individuals. The table came from immunoSEQ multiplex PCR; TCRdb's copy has only in-frame clones and leaves some out. The repertoire holds around 2,000,000 clones, with approximately 94% as singletons. Sample: naive CD8+ T cells sorted from blood. These receptors originate from a young man in good health. The CDR3 runs from the conserved cysteine through the conserved F or W.

CDR3: CASSLGLNGEQYF; length: 13; J: TRBJ2-7; V: TRBV13
CDR3: CASSPGLAGLQETQYF; length: 16; J: TRBJ2-5; V: TRBV14
CDR3: CASNLGGLAENSQETQYF; length: 18; J: TRBJ2-5; V: TRBV28
CDR3: CASSYGQGIADTQYF; length: 15; J: TRBJ2-3; V: TRBV6-5
CDR3: CASSPLPAFSSYEQYF; length: 16; J: TRBJ2-7; V: TRBV14
CDR3: CASSHSDGLNTEAFF; length: 15; J: TRBJ1-1; V: TRBV13
CDR3: CAWSLENGPDPFF; length: 13; J: TRBJ1-1; V: TRBV30
CDR3: CASGSQTGSRYNEQFF; length: 16; J: TRBJ2-1; V: TRBV11-2
CDR3: CASSFSEGEAFF; length: 12; J: TRBJ1-1; V: TRBV6-5
CDR3: CSVLLAGSSYEQYF; length: 14; J: TRBJ2-7; V: TRBV29-1
CDR3: CASSQDLDRGIYNEQFF; length: 17; J: TRBJ2-1; V: TRBV4-3
CDR3: CASSLIGTSTYNEQFF; length: 16; J: TRBJ2-1; V: TRBV7-9
CDR3: CASSPNRDYEQYF; length: 13; J: TRBJ2-7; V: TRBV27